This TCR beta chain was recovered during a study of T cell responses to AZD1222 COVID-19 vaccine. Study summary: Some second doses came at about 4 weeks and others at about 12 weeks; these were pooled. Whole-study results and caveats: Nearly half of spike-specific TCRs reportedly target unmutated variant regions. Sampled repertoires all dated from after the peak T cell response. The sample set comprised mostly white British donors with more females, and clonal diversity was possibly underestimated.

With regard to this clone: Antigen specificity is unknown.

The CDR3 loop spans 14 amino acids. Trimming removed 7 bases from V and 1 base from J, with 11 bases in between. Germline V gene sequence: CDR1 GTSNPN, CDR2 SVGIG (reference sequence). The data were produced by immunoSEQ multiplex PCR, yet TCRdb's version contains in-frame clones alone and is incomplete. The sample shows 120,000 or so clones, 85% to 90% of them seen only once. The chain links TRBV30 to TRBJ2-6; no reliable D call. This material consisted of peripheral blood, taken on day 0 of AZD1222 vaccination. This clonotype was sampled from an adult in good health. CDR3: CAYQPRSGANVLTF. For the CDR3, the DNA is TGTGCCTACCAGCCTCGGTCTGGGGCCAACGTCCTGACTTTC.